The entry that follows covers one TCR beta chain sequence. The target of this receptor is not known. Base qualities are not recorded, but no much larger clone differs from it by a single base. TCRbeta CDR3 regions were amplified from genomic DNA using the immunoSEQ Assay, a bias-controlled multiplex PCR. In the source study's methods: The number of nucleated cells in each sample was estimated by amplification of reference gene primers within the assay. To quantify the absolute abundance of each unique TCRbeta CDR3 rearrangement, sequence reads were collapsed and filtered. For each sample, productive Simpson clonality was calculated as the square root of Simpson's diversity index across productive rearrangements. TCRdb limited this immuneACCESS table to in-frame rearrangements with V and J called. A share of clones is missing; checked studies link under half to unresolved V genes, and the rest is unexplained. Clonal size and the V and J genes are those of that table, whereas D and trimming came from the DNA. The sample table shows about 50,000 clones, and approximately 89% are seen once. 12% of the sample is held by the ten biggest clonotypes.

This specimen comes from a study of blood T cell repertoires in COVID-19 (dated by TCRdb to 2019 to 2021). Context from the whole study: The collaborator samples originated in the United States, Italy and Spain and spanned the acute and convalescent phases of COVID-19. The material from the prospective study consisted of cDNA or gDNA derived from T cells, B-cell-depleted T cells, or PBMCs. Subjects who had been exposed to COVID-19, were actively infected with it, or had recovered from it provided the deeply sampled blood TCRbeta repertoires that made up the dataset. The repertoires were released in a freely available public database meant as a resource for research on the immune response to SARS-CoV-2. Samples were obtained from the ongoing ImmuneRACE study (first 160 participants) and from over 1,000 subjects provided by 6 global collaborators. Sample metadata almost always included a de-identified subject ID, COVID-19 status, age in years and sex. Where available, HLA class I and class II types were obtained from metadata supplied by the sample provider rather than from assay-based typing. What the research found in general, with its limitations: The quantity of clinical and demographic metadata differed by source and by participant and was supplied without curation.

Reading the germline V gene gives CDR1 MNHEY and CDR2 SVGAGI. Including cysteine and phenylalanine, the CDR3 has 14 amino acids. Only the CDR3 portion is preserved as DNA: 42 bases, with reading frame beginning at the first base. V is clipped by 4 bases and J by 1 base, and the sequence between their germline boundaries is 8 bases long. Collaborating institutions collected whole blood in K2EDTA tubes following their own protocols. Collaborator samples were shipped for TCRbeta analysis as frozen whole blood, isolated PBMCs, or DNA extracted from either sample type. The source of this sequence is a human donor with active COVID-19. The donor label of this sample is uncertain. The chain is made from TRBV6-5 and TRBJ2-1; there is no confident call for the D gene. Sequencing was done on a sample of peripheral blood. In nucleotides, the sequence is TGTGCCAGCAGTTTAGAGCAATCCTACAATGAGCAGTTCTTC. Its protein is CASSLEQSYNEQFF.